This entry features one TCR beta chain sequence. The data were obtained in a study of T cell changes during pregnancy in multiple sclerosis. Germline V lookup: CDR1 MGHRA, CDR2 YSYEKL. The junction had 7 bases not matched to a gene; V was cut back by 6 bases and J by 7 bases. This CDR3 comprises 14 residues. Sequencing used immunoSEQ multiplex PCR; TCRdb keeps in-frame clones, though not all of them. The sample yields 20,000 to 25,000 clones, roughly 90% seen once. This TCR was sampled from a female donor with multiple sclerosis, enrolled in a pregnancy study. The sequenced sample was CD8+ T cells from peripheral blood mononuclear cells, obtained after pregnancy. The genes are TRBV4-1 and TRBJ2-2; 8 nucleotides match TRBD1. The CDR3 is CASRLDRVVGELFF. Written as DNA, the CDR3 is TGCGCCAGCAGGTTGGACAGGGTAGTCGGGGAGCTGTTTTTT.